The clone carrying this TCR beta chain was found once. This entry is derived from a study of T cell responses to AZD1222 COVID-19 vaccine. CDR1 and CDR2 (germline): MNHEY, SMNVEV (reference sequence). CDR3 size: 15 residues. The germline V and J ends were trimmed by 3 bases and 4 bases, with 13 bases remaining between them. Sequencing was performed with immunoSEQ multiplex PCR; in TCRdb, only in-frame clones are kept and a portion is missing. The table has about 140,000 clones, more than 75% seen once; the top ten hold 3% to 4%. The chain recombines TRBV27 with TRBJ2-4; D is tentatively TRBD1 or TRBD2 (5 bases each). This TCR was recovered from an adult who received the AZD1222 COVID-19 vaccine. This specimen consisted of peripheral blood, obtained 28 days after the second AZD1222 dose. Written as DNA, the CDR3 is TGTGCCAGCAGTTTCCCGGGACGGATGAAAAACATTCAGTACTTC. The encoded protein is CASSFPGRMKNIQYF.